The 25 T cell receptor beta chains given below trace back to one sample, sequenced in a study of T cell responses to AZD1222 COVID-19 vaccine. Sequenced by immunoSEQ multiplex PCR; TCRdb stores in-frame clones only, minus some. The sample shows roughly 140,000 clones, around nine tenths of them seen only once. Sequencing was performed on peripheral blood, taken 28 days after the second AZD1222 dose. The receptors derive from an adult who received the AZD1222 COVID-19 vaccine.

The chain carries TRBV25-1 and TRBJ1-4; D possibly corresponds to TRBD1 (6 bases). The V end lost 3 bases, the J end lost 6 bases, and 14 bases lay between the germline ends. The CDR3 loop spans 15 amino acids. In germline, CDR1 is MGHDK, CDR2 SYGVNS. The CDR3 region is CASSDRAGDDEKLFF. As DNA, the CDR3 is TGTGCCAGCAGTGATCGGGCAGGGGATGATGAAAAACTGTTTTTT.

V gene TRBV2 combines with J gene TRBJ2-6; D is unclear. In germline, CDR1 is SNHLY, CDR2 FYNNEI. The CDR3 runs 14 residues. The V end was cut by 7 bases, the J end by 4 bases, with 11 bases between. The CDR3 region is CASTQGNGANVLTF. The CDR3 region has the DNA TGTGCCAGCACCCAAGGGAACGGGGCCAACGTCCTGACTTTC. The full variable domain, in which reference TRBV2 and TRBJ2-6 provide the parts outside the CDR3, is EPEVTQTPSHQVTQMGQEVILRCVPISNHLYFYWYRQILGQKVEFLVSFYNNEISEKSEIFDDQFSVERPDGSNFTLKIRSTKLEDSAMYFCASTQGNGANVLTFGAGSRLTVL.

The V call is TRBV11-2, the J call TRBJ1-2; 7 nucleotides line up with TRBD1. After removal of 6 bases from V and 4 bases from J, the junction contained 5 bases not matched to a gene. The CDR3 loop spans 13 amino acids. Germline loops: CDR1 SGHAT, CDR2 FQNNGV. The CDR3 spells CASSPGDSYGYTF. DNA of the CDR3: TGTGCCAGCAGTCCCGGGGACAGCTATGGCTACACCTTC.

This chain joins TRBV5-1 and TRBJ1-4; D is undetermined. From germline, CDR1 is SGHRS and CDR2 YFSETQ. The CDR3 extends over 13 amino acids. V was clipped by 0 bases and J by 6 bases, with 6 bases between them. The DNA for the CDR3 is TGCGCCAGCAGCTTGGATCAGGATGAAAAACTGTTTTTT. The encoded protein is CASSLDQDEKLFF.

The chain has TRBV27 and TRBJ2-3; 7 bases are shared with TRBD2. CDR3 length equals 19 residues. Per the germline V gene, CDR1 is MNHEY and CDR2 is SMNVEV (reference sequence). V trimming: 1 base; J trimming: 0 bases; junction bases outside the gene matches: 13. In DNA form, the CDR3 reads TGTGCCAGCAGTTTATTTGGGCTAGCGGAGCCTACTAGCACAGATACGCAGTATTTT. Protein product: CASSLFGLAEPTSTDTQYF.

The chain links TRBV6-6 to TRBJ1-2; 7 nucleotides line up with TRBD1. This CDR3 has 15 residues. Trimming took 0 bases from V and 4 from J; bases not matched to a gene: 5. CDR1 is MNHNY and CDR2 is SVGAGI in the germline V gene (reference sequence). This CDR3 reads CASSYSPGGAYGYTF. The CDR3, as DNA: TGTGCCAGCAGTTACTCTCCAGGGGGAGCCTATGGCTACACCTTC.

The genes are TRBV10-3 and TRBJ1-3, with 7 bases fitting TRBD1. The CDR3 runs 14 residues. V lost 6 bases, J lost 0 bases, and 2 bases stayed unmatched. Germline CDR1 and CDR2: ENHRY and SYGVKD. CDR3 nucleotides: TGTGCCATCAGACAGGGGATCTCTGGAAACACCATATATTTT. Its translation is CAIRQGISGNTIYF.

V gene TRBV28 combines with J gene TRBJ1-1, with 8 bases matching TRBD1. CDR3 length: 14 amino acids. After removal of 6 bases from V and 5 bases from J, the junction contained 8 bases not matched to a gene. Germline lookup yields CDR1 MDHEN and CDR2 SYDVKM. CDR3 in DNA: TGTGCCAGCAGCATATACAGGGGGAGGACTGAAGCTTTCTTT. It translates to CASSIYRGRTEAFF.

The chain employs TRBV5-6 and TRBJ1-6, with D tentatively TRBD1 (5 bases). Deletions cut 4 bases from V and 8 bases from J, with 16 bases between. The CDR3 consists of 15 residues. Germline-derived CDR1 and CDR2 are SGHDT and YYEEEE. The CDR3 DNA reads TGTGCCAGCAGCCAAACCGGGACGTCCTATTCACCCCTCCACTTT. Its translation is CASSQTGTSYSPLHF.

The sample holds one count of this clone. The chain uses TRBV7-9 and TRBJ2-3; 9 positions match TRBD2. The CDR3 covers 16 residues. J gave up 3 bases and V 4 bases, and 8 bases lay outside the gene matches. Germline-derived CDR1 and CDR2 are SEHNR and FQNEAQ (reference sequence). The CDR3: CASSSHAGGRTDTQYF. DNA of the CDR3: TGTGCCAGCAGCTCCCATGCGGGAGGGAGGACAGATACGCAGTATTTT.

V usage is TRBV28 and J usage is TRBJ1-2, with a possible D match to TRBD1 (5 bases). V dropped 3 bases and J dropped 2 bases, with 13 bases sitting between them. Germline loops: CDR1 MDHEN, CDR2 SYDVKM. The CDR3 totals 15 residues. CDR3 sequence: CASSFRRGRNYGYTF. The CDR3 DNA reads TGTGCCAGCAGTTTCCGACGGGGACGGAACTATGGCTACACCTTC.

This chain uses TRBV6-2 or TRBV6-3 with TRBJ1-1; D not certain. The V gene's germline CDR1 is MNHEY and CDR2 SVGEGT. Trimming shortened V by 2 bases and J by 1 base, and 23 bases separated the two germline ends. This CDR3 has 19 amino acids. The CDR3 spells CASSYEILSQHIGNTEAFF. The CDR3 DNA reads as TGTGCCAGCAGTTACGAGATATTATCACAGCATATTGGGAACACTGAAGCTTTCTTT.

The genes are TRBV2 and TRBJ1-1, with a weak D call TRBD1 (6 bases). In germline, CDR1 is SNHLY, CDR2 FYNNEI. The V end was cut by 7 bases, the J end by 3 bases, with 9 bases between. The CDR3 runs 12 residues. The DNA of the CDR3 is TGTGCCAGCAATACAGGGTACACTGAAGCTTTCTTT. Amino acids: CASNTGYTEAFF.

The rearrangement uses TRBV9 and TRBJ2-1; D not resolved. Germline loops: CDR1 SGDLS, CDR2 YYNGEE. CDR3 length equals 12 residues. V lost 3 bases and J lost 2, with 3 bases in between. CDR3: CASSATYNEQFF. CDR3 in DNA: TGTGCCAGCAGCGCGACCTACAATGAGCAGTTCTTC.

The gene calls are TRBV13 and TRBJ1-4; 9 nucleotides line up with TRBD1. The J segment lost 3 bases and the V segment lost 4 bases, leaving 3 bases of the junction unmatched. The CDR3 is made up of 15 amino acids. Germline assignment: CDR1 PRHDT and CDR2 FYEKMQ (reference sequence). CDR3 coding DNA: TGTGCCAGCAGCTCGCGGGACAGGGCTAATGAAAAACTGTTTTTT. Protein: CASSSRDRANEKLFF.

The rearrangement links TRBV29-1 to TRBJ2-3; 8 nucleotides agree with TRBD2. Germline trimming cut 5 bases from V and 7 bases from J; bases unmatched to any gene: 8. Germline V gives CDR1 SQVTM, CDR2 ANQGSEA. The CDR3 extends over 13 amino acids. The CDR3 sequence is CSVRSGGGYTQYF. The DNA of the CDR3 is TGCAGCGTTCGCAGCGGGGGCGGGTATACGCAGTATTTT.

CDR3 sequence: CASSQVGSGLGGEQFF. CDR3 sequence (DNA): TGTGCCAGCAGCCAAGTGGGTAGCGGACTGGGGGGTGAGCAGTTCTTC. This chain joins TRBV4-2 and TRBJ2-1, with D perhaps matching TRBD2 (6 bases). The germline gives CDR1 LGHNA, CDR2 YNFKEQ. The V end lost 1 base, the J end lost 9 bases, and 19 bases lay between the germline ends. This CDR3 region has 16 residues.

Note on this clone: The sample holds other DNA sequences that translate to the same CDR3. The V and J genes are TRBV5-6 and TRBJ1-1; D is undetermined. CDR1 and CDR2 from the germline V gene are SGHDT and YYEEEE. This CDR3 is 12 amino acids long. The V end was cut by 1 base, the J end by 0 bases, with 1 base between. CDR3 in DNA: TGTGCCAGCAGCTTGATGAACACTGAAGCTTTCTTT. This translates into CASSLMNTEAFF.

The V call is TRBV7-3, the J call TRBJ2-2; D gene uncertain. Germline lookup yields CDR1 SGHTA and CDR2 FQGTGA. The CDR3 consists of 12 residues. V was trimmed by 3 bases and J by 6 bases, leaving 5 bases between them. Written as DNA, the CDR3 is TGTGCCAGCAGCTTCCCGCCCGGGGAGCTGTTTTTT. This translates into CASSFPPGELFF.

This sequence joins TRBV3-1 (or the pseudogene TRBV3-2) and TRBJ2-1; 7 bases are a match to TRBD2. The CDR3 runs to 12 residues. CDR1 and CDR2 from the germline V gene are LGHDT and YNNKEL (reference sequence). With V trimmed by 10 bases and J by 9 bases, 9 bases remained unmatched. The CDR3 spells CAIGTNGGEQFF. In DNA, the CDR3 is TGTGCCATTGGGACTAACGGCGGTGAGCAGTTCTTC.

The rearrangement joins TRBV28 to TRBJ1-4, with D perhaps TRBD1 (5 bases). The germline V and J ends were trimmed by 3 bases and 0 bases, with 8 bases remaining between them. Per germline, CDR1 MDHEN and CDR2 SYDVKM. The CDR3 runs 15 residues. For the CDR3, the DNA is TGTGCCAGCAGTTTTGGGGGGACAACTAATGAAAAACTGTTTTTT. It yields the protein CASSFGGTTNEKLFF.

This clone appeared once. The V gene is TRBV6-2 or TRBV6-3, the J gene TRBJ1-1; possible D gene TRBD1, 5 bases. V shed 5 bases and J shed 3 bases, with 10 bases lying between them. Germline V lookup: CDR1 MNHEY, CDR2 SVGEGT. This CDR3 region has 13 residues. This chain's CDR3 is CASSTRGYTEAFF. CDR3 sequence (DNA): TGTGCCAGCAGTACTCGGGGGTACACTGAAGCTTTCTTT.

This chain links TRBV6-5 with TRBJ1-3, with D possibly matching TRBD1 (5 bases). This CDR3 spans 14 amino acids. The germline V and J ends were trimmed by 8 bases and 0 bases, with 11 bases remaining between them. CDR1 is MNHEY and CDR2 is SVGAGI in the germline V gene. The CDR3 region has the DNA TGTGCCAGCCCGGGACCGATCTCTGGAAACACCATATATTTT. Its protein product is CASPGPISGNTIYF.

The chain is built from TRBV10-3 and TRBJ2-3, with D perhaps matching TRBD2 (5 bases). The germline gives CDR1 ENHRY, CDR2 SYGVKD. Trimming left V 7 bases short and J 0 bases short, with 8 bases between. The CDR3 has 13 amino acids. Here the CDR3 reads CAIKGGSTDTQYF. The CDR3 DNA reads as TGTGCCATCAAGGGCGGGAGCACAGATACGCAGTATTTT.

The chain combines TRBV5-6 with TRBJ2-7; unclear D gene. The CDR3 totals 14 residues. In germline, CDR1 is SGHDT, CDR2 YYEEEE. V lost 0 bases to trimming and J lost 0 bases, with 7 bases between them. DNA of the CDR3: TGTGCCAGCAGCTTGGCGTCGAGCTCCTACGAGCAGTACGTC. It encodes CASSLASSSYEQYV.